The rows below give T cell receptor beta chains drawn from one sample of a study of T cell responses to AZD1222 COVID-19 vaccine. The assay was immunoSEQ multiplex PCR, and TCRdb's table has in-frame clones only and misses some. Among 50,000 to 65,000 clones listed, more than 70% were seen once. Sequencing used peripheral blood, obtained 28 days after the second AZD1222 dose. These receptors came from an adult who received the AZD1222 COVID-19 vaccine. The CDR3 runs from the conserved cysteine through the conserved F or W.

J gene: TRBJ1-1; V gene: TRBV5-1; CDR3 protein: CASSLGGWPTEAFF
J gene: TRBJ1-5; V gene: TRBV9; CDR3 protein: CASGTQDSNQPQHF
J gene: TRBJ2-3; V gene: TRBV4-1; CDR3 protein: CASSQSLAGTDTQYF
J gene: TRBJ2-3; V gene: TRBV7-2; CDR3 protein: CASKGAIAVTDTQYF
J gene: TRBJ1-3; V gene: TRBV9; CDR3 protein: CASSVDPGNSGNTIYF
J gene: TRBJ1-1; V gene: TRBV11-2; CDR3 protein: CASSLAGGTEAFF
J gene: TRBJ2-2; V gene: TRBV27; CDR3 protein: CASSLVSGRVNTGELFF
J gene: TRBJ2-1; V gene: TRBV7-2; CDR3 protein: CASSLGPGSSYNEQFF
J gene: TRBJ1-2; V gene: TRBV9; CDR3 protein: CASSVEQGPTGYTF
J gene: TRBJ2-7; V gene: TRBV7-2; CDR3 protein: CASSARTSEEQYF
J gene: TRBJ2-1; V gene: TRBV30; CDR3 protein: CAWSVRTRYNEQFF
J gene: TRBJ2-1; V gene: TRBV2; CDR3 protein: CASSFTGLAYNEQFF
J gene: TRBJ1-4; V gene: TRBV6-6; CDR3 protein: CASSPPRTGPLRRTNEKLFF
J gene: TRBJ2-2; V gene: TRBV6-6; CDR3 protein: CASSPSKASAYPTGELFF
J gene: TRBJ1-1; V gene: TRBV5-1; CDR3 protein: CASRPGTENTEAFF
J gene: TRBJ2-3; V gene: TRBV28; CDR3 protein: CASSLPLAGGNTQYF
J gene: TRBJ1-1; V gene: TRBV2; CDR3 protein: CASSWNSAEAFF
J gene: TRBJ1-4; V gene: TRBV19; CDR3 protein: CASRASGTSNEKLFF
J gene: TRBJ2-2; V gene: TRBV7-6; CDR3 protein: CASSFQAGGTGELFF
J gene: TRBJ2-5; V gene: TRBV5-1; CDR3 protein: CASSQPGREETQYF
J gene: TRBJ1-5; V gene: TRBV12-3/TRBV12-4; CDR3 protein: CASSFVNQPQHF
J gene: TRBJ2-7; V gene: TRBV6-5; CDR3 protein: CASSYGRATYEQYF
J gene: TRBJ2-7; V gene: TRBV9; CDR3 protein: CASSVGLALEQYF
J gene: TRBJ2-2; V gene: TRBV29-1; CDR3 protein: CSAGQGGTNTGELFF
J gene: TRBJ1-2; V gene: TRBV21-1; CDR3 protein: CASKTETNYGYTF
J gene: TRBJ1-5; V gene: TRBV19; CDR3 protein: CASSIIFGEEGQPQHF
J gene: TRBJ2-5; V gene: TRBV5-1; CDR3 protein: CASSLVLAGPNRNQYF
J gene: TRBJ2-2; V gene: TRBV5-6; CDR3 protein: CASSLRPGELFF
J gene: TRBJ2-1; V gene: TRBV6-2/TRBV6-3; CDR3 protein: CASSYIGLAGNEQFF
J gene: TRBJ2-3; V gene: TRBV19; CDR3 protein: CASSPERDRGADTQYF
J gene: TRBJ1-4; V gene: TRBV7-2; CDR3 protein: CASSLQALGEKLFF
J gene: TRBJ2-1; V gene: TRBV9; CDR3 protein: CASSPRLAGVKRGIHEQFF
J gene: TRBJ2-1; V gene: TRBV6-5; CDR3 protein: CASSRPGLAGDEQFF
J gene: TRBJ2-2; V gene: TRBV7-9; CDR3 protein: CAVGSTGELFF